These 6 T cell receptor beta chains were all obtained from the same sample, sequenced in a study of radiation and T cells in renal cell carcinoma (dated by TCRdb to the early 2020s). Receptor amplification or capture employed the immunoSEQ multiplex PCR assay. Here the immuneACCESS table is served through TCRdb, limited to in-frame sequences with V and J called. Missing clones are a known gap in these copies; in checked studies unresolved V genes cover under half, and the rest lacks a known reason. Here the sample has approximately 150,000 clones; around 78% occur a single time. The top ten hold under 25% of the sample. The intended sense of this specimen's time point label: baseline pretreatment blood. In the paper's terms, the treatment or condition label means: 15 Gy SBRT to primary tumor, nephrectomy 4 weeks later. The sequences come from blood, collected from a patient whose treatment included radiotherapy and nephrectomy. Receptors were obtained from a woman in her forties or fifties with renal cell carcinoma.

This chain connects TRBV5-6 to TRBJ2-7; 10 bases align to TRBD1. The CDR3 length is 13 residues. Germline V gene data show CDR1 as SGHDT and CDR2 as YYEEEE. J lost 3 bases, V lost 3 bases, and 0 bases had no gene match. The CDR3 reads CASSWTGGYEQYF. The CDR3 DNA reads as TGTGCCAGCAGCTGGACAGGGGGCTACGAGCAGTACTTC.

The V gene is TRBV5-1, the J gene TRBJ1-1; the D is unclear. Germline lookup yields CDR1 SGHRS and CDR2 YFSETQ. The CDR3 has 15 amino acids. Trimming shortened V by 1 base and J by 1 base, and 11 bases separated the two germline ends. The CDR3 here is CASSLRAVTNTEAFF. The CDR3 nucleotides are TGCGCCAGCAGCTTGAGGGCAGTGACGAACACTGAAGCTTTCTTT. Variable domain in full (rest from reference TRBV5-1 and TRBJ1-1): KAGVTQTPRYLIKTRGQQVTLSCSPISGHRSVSWYQQTPGQGLQFLFEYFSETQRNKGNFPGRFSGRQFSNSRSEMNVSTLELGDSALYLCASSLRAVTNTEAFFGQGTRLTVV.

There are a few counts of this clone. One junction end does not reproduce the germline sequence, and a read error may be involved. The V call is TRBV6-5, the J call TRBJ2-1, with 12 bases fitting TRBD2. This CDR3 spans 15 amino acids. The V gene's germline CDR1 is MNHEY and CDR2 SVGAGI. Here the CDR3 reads CASSDSSGGANEQFF. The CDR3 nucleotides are TGTGCCAGCAGTGACTCTAGCGGGGGGGCCAATGAGCAGTTCTTC.

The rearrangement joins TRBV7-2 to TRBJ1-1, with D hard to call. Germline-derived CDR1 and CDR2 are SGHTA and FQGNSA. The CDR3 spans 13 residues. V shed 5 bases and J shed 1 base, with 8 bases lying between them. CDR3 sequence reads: CASSPWGNTEAFF. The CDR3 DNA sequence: TGTGCCAGCAGCCCATGGGGGAACACTGAAGCTTTCTTT.

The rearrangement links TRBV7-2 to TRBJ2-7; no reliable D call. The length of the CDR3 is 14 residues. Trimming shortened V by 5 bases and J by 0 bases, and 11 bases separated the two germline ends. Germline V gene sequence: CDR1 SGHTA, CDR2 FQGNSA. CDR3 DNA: TGTGCCAGCAGCCCCGGCCGATACTCCTACGAGCAGTACTTC. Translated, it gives CASSPGRYSYEQYF.

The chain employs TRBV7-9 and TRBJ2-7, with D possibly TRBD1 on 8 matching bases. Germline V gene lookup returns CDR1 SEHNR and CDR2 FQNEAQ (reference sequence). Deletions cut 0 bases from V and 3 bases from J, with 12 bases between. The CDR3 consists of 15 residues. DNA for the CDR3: TGTGCCAGCAGCTTAGCGGGGGGGACAGGCTACGAGCAGTACTTC. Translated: CASSLAGGTGYEQYF. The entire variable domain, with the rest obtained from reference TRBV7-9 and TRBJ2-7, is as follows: DTGVSQNPRHKITKRGQNVTFRCDPISEHNRLYWYRQTLGQGPEFLTYFQNEAQLEKSRLLSDRFSAERPKGSFSTLEIQRTEQGDSAMYLCASSLAGGTGYEQYFGPGTRLTVT.